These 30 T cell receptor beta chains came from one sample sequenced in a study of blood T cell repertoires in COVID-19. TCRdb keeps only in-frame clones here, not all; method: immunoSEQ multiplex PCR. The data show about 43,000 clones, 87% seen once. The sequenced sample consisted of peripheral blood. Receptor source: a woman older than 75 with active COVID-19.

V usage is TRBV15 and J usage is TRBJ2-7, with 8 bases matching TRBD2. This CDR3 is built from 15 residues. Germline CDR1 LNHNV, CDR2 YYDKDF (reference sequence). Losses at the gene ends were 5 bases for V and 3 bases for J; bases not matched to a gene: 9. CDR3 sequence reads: CATSPSGGGIYEQYF. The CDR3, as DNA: TGTGCCACCAGCCCCTCTGGCGGGGGGATCTACGAGCAGTACTTC.

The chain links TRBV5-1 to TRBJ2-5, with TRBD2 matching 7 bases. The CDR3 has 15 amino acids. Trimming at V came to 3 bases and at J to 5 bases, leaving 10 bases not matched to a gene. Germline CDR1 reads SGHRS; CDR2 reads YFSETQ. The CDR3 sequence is CASSYQSGEGETQYF. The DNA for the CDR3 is TGCGCCAGCAGCTACCAAAGCGGGGAGGGGGAGACCCAGTACTTC.

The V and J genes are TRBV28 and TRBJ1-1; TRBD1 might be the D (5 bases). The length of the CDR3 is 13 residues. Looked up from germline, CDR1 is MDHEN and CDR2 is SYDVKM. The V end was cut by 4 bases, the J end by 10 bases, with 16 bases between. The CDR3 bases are TGTGCCAGCAGTTCGCCCATGGGGCTTGGAGCTTTCTTT. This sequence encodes CASSSPMGLGAFF.

The CDR3 protein is CASSLQGSTNEKLFF. Here the CDR3 DNA reads TGTGCCAGCAGCTTGCAGGGCTCAACTAATGAAAAACTGTTTTTT. The V call is TRBV5-4, the J call TRBJ1-4; D may be TRBD1 (5 bases). Germline values: CDR1 SGHNT, CDR2 YYREEE (reference sequence). This CDR3 region has 15 residues. Trimming removed 1 base at V and 0 bases at J, with 7 bases between.

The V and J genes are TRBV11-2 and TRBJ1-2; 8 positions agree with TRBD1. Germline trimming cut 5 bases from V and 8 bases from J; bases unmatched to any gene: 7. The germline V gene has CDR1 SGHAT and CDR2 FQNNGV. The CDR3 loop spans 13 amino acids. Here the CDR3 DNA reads TGTGCCAGCAGCGGCGGACAGGGCCGGGGCTACACCTTC. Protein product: CASSGGQGRGYTF.

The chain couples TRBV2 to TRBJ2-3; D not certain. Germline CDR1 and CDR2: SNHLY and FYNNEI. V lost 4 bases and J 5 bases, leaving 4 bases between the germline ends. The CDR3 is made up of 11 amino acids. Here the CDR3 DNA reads TGTGCCAGCAGTGTTAGAGATACGCAGTATTTT. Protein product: CASSVRDTQYF.

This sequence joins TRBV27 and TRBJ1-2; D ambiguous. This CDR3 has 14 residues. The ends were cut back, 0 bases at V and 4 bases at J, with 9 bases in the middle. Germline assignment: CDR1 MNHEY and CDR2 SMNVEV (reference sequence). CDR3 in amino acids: CASSLSASPYGYTF. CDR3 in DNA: TGTGCCAGCAGTTTATCGGCCAGTCCCTATGGCTACACCTTC.

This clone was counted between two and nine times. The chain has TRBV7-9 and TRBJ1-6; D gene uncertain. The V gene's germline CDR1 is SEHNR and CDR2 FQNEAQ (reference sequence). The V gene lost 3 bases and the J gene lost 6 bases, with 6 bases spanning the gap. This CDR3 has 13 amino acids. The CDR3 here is CASSFGPNSPLHF. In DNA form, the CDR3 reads TGTGCCAGCAGCTTTGGCCCTAATTCACCCCTCCACTTT.

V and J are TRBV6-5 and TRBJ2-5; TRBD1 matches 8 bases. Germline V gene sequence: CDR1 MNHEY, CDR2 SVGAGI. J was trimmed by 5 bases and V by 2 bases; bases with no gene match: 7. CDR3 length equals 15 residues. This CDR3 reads CASSYERTGLETQYF. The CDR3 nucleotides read TGTGCCAGCAGTTACGAAAGGACAGGGTTGGAGACCCAGTACTTC.

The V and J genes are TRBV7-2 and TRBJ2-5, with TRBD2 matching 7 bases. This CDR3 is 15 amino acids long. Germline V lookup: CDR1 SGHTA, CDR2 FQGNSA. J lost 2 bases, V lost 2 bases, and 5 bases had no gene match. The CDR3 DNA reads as TGTGCCAGCAGCTTATATCAGCGGGGACAAGAGACCCAGTACTTC. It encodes CASSLYQRGQETQYF. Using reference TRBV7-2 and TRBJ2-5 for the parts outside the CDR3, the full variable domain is GAGVSQSPSNKVTEKGKDVELRCDPISGHTALYWYRQSLGQGLEFLIYFQGNSAPDKSGLPSDRFSAERTGGSVSTLTIQRTQQEDSAVYLCASSLYQRGQETQYFGPGTRLLVL.

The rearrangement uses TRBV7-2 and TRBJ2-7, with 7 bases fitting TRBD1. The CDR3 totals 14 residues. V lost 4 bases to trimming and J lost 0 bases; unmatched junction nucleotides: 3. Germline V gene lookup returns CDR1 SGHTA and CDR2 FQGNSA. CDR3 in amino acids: CASSSDRFSYEQYF. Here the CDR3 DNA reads TGTGCCAGCAGCTCGGACAGGTTCTCCTACGAGCAGTACTTC.

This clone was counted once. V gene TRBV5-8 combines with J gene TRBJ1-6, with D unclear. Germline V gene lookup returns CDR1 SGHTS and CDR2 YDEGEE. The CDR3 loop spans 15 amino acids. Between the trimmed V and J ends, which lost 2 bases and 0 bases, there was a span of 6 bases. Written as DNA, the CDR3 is TGTGCCAGCAGCTTTAGGAGCTCCTATAATTCACCCCTCCACTTT. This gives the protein CASSFRSSYNSPLHF.

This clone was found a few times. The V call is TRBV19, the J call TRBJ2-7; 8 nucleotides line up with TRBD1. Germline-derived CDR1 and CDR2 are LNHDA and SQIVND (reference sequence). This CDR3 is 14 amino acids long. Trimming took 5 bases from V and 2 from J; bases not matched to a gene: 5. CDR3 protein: CASSHTGGTYEQYF. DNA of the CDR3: TGTGCCAGTAGTCATACAGGGGGGACCTACGAGCAGTACTTC.

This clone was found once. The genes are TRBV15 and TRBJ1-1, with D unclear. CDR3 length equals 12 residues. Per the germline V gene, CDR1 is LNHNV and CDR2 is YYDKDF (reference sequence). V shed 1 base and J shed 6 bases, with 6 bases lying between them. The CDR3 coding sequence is TGTGCCACCAGCAGAGCGGGATCTGAAGCTTTCTTT. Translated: CATSRAGSEAFF.

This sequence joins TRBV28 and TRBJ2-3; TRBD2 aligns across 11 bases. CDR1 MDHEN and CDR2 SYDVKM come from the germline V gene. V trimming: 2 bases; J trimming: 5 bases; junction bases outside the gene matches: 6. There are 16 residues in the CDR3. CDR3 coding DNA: TGTGCCAGCAGTTTAAGAACTAGCGGGGGTGGAGATACGCAGTATTTT. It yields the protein CASSLRTSGGGDTQYF. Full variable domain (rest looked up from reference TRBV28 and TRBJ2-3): DVKVTQSSRYLVKRTGEKVFLECVQDMDHENMFWYRQDPGLGLRLIYFSYDVKMKEKGDIPEGYSVSREKKERFSLILESASTNQTSMYLCASSLRTSGGGDTQYFGPGTRLTVL.

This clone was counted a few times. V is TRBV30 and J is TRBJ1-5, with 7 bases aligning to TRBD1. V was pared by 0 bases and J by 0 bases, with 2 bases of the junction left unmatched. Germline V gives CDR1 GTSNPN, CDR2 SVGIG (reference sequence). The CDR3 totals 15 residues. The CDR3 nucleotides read TGTGCCTGGAGTGTGGGACAGTTTAGCAATCAGCCCCAGCATTTT. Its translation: CAWSVGQFSNQPQHF.

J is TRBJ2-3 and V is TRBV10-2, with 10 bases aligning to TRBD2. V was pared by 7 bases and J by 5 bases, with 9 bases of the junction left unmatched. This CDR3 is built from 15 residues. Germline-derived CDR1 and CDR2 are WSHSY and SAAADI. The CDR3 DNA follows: TGCGCCAGCAAAGCAGCGGGGGGGCCAGGAGATACGCAGTATTTT. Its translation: CASKAAGGPGDTQYF.

CDR3: CASSTGDRGYGYTF. The CDR3 DNA follows: TGCGCCAGCAGCACGGGAGACAGAGGATATGGCTACACCTTC. The gene calls are TRBV5-1 and TRBJ1-2; maybe TRBD1 (5 bases). The CDR3 runs 14 residues. The germline gives CDR1 SGHRS, CDR2 YFSETQ. V was pared by 4 bases and J by 5 bases, with 15 bases between.

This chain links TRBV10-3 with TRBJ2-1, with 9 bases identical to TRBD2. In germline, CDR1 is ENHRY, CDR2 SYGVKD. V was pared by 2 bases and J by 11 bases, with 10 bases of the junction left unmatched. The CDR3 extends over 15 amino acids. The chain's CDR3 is CAISEGKRGAPQQFF. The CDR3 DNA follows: TGTGCCATCAGTGAGGGTAAGCGGGGGGCCCCCCAGCAGTTCTTC.

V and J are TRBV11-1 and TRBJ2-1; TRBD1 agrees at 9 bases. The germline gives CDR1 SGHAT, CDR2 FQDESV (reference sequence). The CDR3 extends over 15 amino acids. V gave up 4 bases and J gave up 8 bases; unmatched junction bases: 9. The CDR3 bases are TGTGCCAGCAGCTCAGGGGACAGGGATGGTGATGAGCAGTTCTTC. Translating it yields CASSSGDRDGDEQFF.

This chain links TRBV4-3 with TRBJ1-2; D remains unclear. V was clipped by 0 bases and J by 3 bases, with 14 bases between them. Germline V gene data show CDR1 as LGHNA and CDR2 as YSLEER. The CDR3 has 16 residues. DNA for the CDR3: TGCGCCAGCAGCCAAGATAGGAGGGATGTGGACTATGGCTACACCTTC. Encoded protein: CASSQDRRDVDYGYTF.

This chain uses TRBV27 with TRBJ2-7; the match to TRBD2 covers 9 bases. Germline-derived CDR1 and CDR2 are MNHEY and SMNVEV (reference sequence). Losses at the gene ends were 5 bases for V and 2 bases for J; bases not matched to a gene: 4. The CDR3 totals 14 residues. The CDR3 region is CASSSGGTTYEQYF. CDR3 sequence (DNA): TGTGCCAGCAGTAGCGGGGGGACCACCTACGAGCAGTACTTC.

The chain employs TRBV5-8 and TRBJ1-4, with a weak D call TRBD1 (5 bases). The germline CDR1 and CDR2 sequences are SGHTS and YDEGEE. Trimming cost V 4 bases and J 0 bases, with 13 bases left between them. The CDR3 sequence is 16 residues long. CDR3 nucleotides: TGTGCCAGCAGCCCTCGACAGATTGCAACTAATGAAAAACTGTTTTTT. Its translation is CASSPRQIATNEKLFF.

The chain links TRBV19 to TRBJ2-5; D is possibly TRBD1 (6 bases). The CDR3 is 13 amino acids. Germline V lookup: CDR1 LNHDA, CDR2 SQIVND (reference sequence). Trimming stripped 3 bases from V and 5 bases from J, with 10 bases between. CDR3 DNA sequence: TGTGCCAGTAGTATCAACAGGGAGGAGACCCAGTACTTC. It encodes CASSINREETQYF.

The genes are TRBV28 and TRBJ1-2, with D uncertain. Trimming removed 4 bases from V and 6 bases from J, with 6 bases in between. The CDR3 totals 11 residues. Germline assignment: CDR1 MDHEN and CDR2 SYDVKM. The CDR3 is CASSSSHGYTF. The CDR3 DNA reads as TGTGCCAGCAGTTCTTCCCATGGCTACACCTTC.

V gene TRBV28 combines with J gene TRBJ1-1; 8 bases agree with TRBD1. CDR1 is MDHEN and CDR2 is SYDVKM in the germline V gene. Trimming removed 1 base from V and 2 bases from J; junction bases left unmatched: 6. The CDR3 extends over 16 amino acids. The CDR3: CASSLLIGTGNTEAFF. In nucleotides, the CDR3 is TGTGCCAGCAGTTTATTAATCGGGACAGGAAACACTGAAGCTTTCTTT.

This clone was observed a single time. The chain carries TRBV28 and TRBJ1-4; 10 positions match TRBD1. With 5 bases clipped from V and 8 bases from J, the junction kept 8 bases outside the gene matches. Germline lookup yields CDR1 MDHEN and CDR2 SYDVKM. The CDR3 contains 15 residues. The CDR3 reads CASSLPGQGREKLFF. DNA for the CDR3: TGTGCCAGCAGTCTACCGGGACAGGGGCGGGAAAAACTGTTTTTT.

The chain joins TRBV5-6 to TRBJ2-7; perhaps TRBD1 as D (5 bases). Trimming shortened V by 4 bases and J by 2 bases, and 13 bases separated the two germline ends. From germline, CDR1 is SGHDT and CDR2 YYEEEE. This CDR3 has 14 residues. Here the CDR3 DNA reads TGTGCCAGCAGCCGGACATGGTCAACCTACGAGCAGTACTTC. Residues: CASSRTWSTYEQYF. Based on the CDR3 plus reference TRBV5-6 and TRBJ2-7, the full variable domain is DAGVTQSPTHLIKTRGQQVTLRCSPKSGHDTVSWYQQALGQGPQFIFQYYEEEERQRGNFPDRFSGHQFPNYSSELNVNALLLGDSALYLCASSRTWSTYEQYFGPGTRLTVT.

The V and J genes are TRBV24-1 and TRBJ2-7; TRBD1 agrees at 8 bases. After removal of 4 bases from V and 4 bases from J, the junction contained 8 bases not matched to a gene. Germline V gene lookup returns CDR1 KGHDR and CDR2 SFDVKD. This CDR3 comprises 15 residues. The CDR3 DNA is TGTGCCACCAGTGACACCGGGACAGGCTATTACGAGCAGTACTTC. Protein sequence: CATSDTGTGYYEQYF.

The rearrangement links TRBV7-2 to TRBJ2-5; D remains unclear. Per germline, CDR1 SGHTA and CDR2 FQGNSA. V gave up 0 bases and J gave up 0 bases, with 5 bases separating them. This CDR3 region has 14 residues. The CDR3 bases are TGTGCCAGCAGCTTAGCCGGAGACCAAGAGACCCAGTACTTC. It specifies CASSLAGDQETQYF.